Listed here are 10 T cell receptor beta chains from one sample, sequenced in a study of T cell responses to AZD1222 COVID-19 vaccine. The assay was immunoSEQ multiplex PCR, and TCRdb's table has in-frame clones only and misses some. Of about 79,000 clones listed, about 91% are singletons. The sequencing used peripheral blood, collected on day 0 of MenACWY control vaccination. The receptors come from an adult in good health.

V gene TRBV29-1 combines with J gene TRBJ2-1, with 9 bases that match TRBD1. The CDR3 runs 13 residues. Losses at the gene ends were 7 bases for V and 7 bases for J; bases not matched to a gene: 8. Germline CDR1 and CDR2: SQVTM and ANQGSEA. CDR3: CSADRGGRNEQFF. The CDR3 DNA reads TGCAGCGCGGACAGGGGAGGGAGGAATGAGCAGTTCTTC.

For this clone: One end of the junction fails to match germline, which may point to a read error. This rearrangement joins TRBV11-2 to TRBJ2-5; TRBD1 agrees at 7 bases. Germline V lookup: CDR1 SGHAT, CDR2 FQNNGV. This CDR3 is built from 17 residues. CDR3 sequence: CASSLDIGDSAQETQYF. The CDR3 bases are TGTGCCAGCAGCCTAGATATTGGGGACAGTGCACAAGAGACCCAGTACTTC.

The chain carries TRBV5-1 and TRBJ2-3, with a possible D match to TRBD1 (6 bases). The CDR3 loop spans 14 amino acids. V was clipped by 3 bases and J by 4 bases, with 12 bases between them. Germline V gene sequence: CDR1 SGHRS, CDR2 YFSETQ. The CDR3 bases are TGCGCCAGCAGCTCCTCACCAGGGGCAGATACGCAGTATTTT. Its protein product is CASSSSPGADTQYF.

This sequence joins TRBV6-5 and TRBJ1-3; unclear D gene. CDR3 length: 15 residues. Trimming left V 10 bases short and J 0 bases short, with 16 bases between. Germline lookup yields CDR1 MNHEY and CDR2 SVGAGI. In DNA form, the CDR3 reads TGTGCCACCCGACTGGAGGCCCTCTCTGGAAACACCATATATTTT. Its protein product is CATRLEALSGNTIYF.

The chain links TRBV7-2 to TRBJ2-7; D not resolved. The CDR3 covers 15 residues. CDR1 is SGHTA and CDR2 is FQGNSA in the germline V gene. Deletions cut 3 bases from V and 0 bases from J, with 12 bases between. CDR3 bases: TGTGCCAGCAGCTTCAAGGCCTTAAGCTCCTACGAGCAGTACTTC. Translation gives CASSFKALSSYEQYF.

The chain combines TRBV2 with TRBJ1-6; D is possibly TRBD1 (5 bases). V was clipped by 3 bases and J by 7 bases, with 7 bases between them. CDR3 size: 13 residues. From germline, CDR1 is SNHLY and CDR2 FYNNEI. CDR3 nucleotides: TGTGCCAGCAGTGACGGGACCAATTCACCCCTCCACTTT. Amino acid sequence: CASSDGTNSPLHF.

This chain links TRBV11-2 with TRBJ2-1; TRBD2 matches 9 bases. Germline loops: CDR1 SGHAT, CDR2 FQNNGV. V lost 5 bases to trimming and J lost 9 bases; unmatched junction nucleotides: 11. There are 15 residues in the CDR3. The CDR3 coding sequence is TGTGCCAGCAGCCCGACTTTAGCGGGAGATACTGAGCAGTTCTTC. It translates to CASSPTLAGDTEQFF.

This CDR3 is CASSLGQVWENTGELFF. The CDR3 nucleotides read TGCGCCAGCAGCCTCGGACAGGTTTGGGAAAACACCGGGGAGCTGTTTTTT. This rearrangement joins TRBV5-1 to TRBJ2-2; TRBD1 matches at 7 bases. The CDR3 consists of 17 residues. V lost 4 bases, J lost 2 bases, and 11 bases stayed unmatched. The germline gives CDR1 SGHRS, CDR2 YFSETQ. Variable domain in full (rest from reference TRBV5-1 and TRBJ2-2): KAGVTQTPRYLIKTRGQQVTLSCSPISGHRSVSWYQQTPGQGLQFLFEYFSETQRNKGNFPGRFSGRQFSNSRSEMNVSTLELGDSALYLCASSLGQVWENTGELFFGEGSRLTVL.

The chain employs TRBV6-5 and TRBJ2-7, with D hard to call. This CDR3 is built from 13 residues. CDR1 is MNHEY and CDR2 is SVGAGI in the germline V gene. The germline V and J ends were trimmed by 6 bases and 2 bases, with 11 bases remaining between them. The CDR3 loop is CASRPAGTYEQYF. DNA of the CDR3: TGTGCCAGCAGACCCGCAGGCACCTACGAGCAGTACTTC.

The rearrangement links TRBV28 to TRBJ1-2; weak D call: TRBD1 (5 bases). Germline V gene data show CDR1 as MDHEN and CDR2 as SYDVKM. The CDR3 runs 13 residues. Trimming removed 7 bases at V and 2 bases at J, with 11 bases between. The CDR3 sequence is CASTDSRNYGYTF. The CDR3 coding sequence is TGTGCCAGCACCGACAGCAGGAACTATGGCTACACCTTC.